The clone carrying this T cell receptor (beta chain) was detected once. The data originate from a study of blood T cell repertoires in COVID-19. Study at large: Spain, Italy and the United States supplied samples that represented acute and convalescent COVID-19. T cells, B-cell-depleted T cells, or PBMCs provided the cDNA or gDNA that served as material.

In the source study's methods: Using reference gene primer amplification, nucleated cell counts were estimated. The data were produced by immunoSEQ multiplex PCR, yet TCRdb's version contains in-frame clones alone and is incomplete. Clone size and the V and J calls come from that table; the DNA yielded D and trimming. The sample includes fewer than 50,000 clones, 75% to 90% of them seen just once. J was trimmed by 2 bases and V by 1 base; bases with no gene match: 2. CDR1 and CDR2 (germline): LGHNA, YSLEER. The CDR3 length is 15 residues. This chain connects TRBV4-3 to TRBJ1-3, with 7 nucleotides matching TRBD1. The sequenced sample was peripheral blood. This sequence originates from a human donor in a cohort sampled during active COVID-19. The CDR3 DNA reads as TGCGCCAGCAGCCAAGCAGGGGGACCTGGAAACACCATATATTTT. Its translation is CASSQAGGPGNTIYF.